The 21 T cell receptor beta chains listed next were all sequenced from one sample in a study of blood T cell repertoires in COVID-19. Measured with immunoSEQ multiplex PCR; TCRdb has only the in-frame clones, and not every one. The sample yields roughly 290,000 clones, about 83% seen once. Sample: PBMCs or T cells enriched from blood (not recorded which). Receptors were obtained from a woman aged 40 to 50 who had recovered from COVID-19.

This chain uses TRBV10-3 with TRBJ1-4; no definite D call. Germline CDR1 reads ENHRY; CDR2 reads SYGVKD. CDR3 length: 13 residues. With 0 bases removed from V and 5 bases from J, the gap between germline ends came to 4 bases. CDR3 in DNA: TGTGCCATCAGTGAGTCGGAGAATGAAAAACTGTTTTTT. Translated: CAISESENEKLFF.

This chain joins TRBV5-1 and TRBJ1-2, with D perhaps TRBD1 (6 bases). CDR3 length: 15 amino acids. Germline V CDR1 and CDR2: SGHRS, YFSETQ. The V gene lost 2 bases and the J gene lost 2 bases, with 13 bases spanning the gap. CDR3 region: CASSFRGAGNYGYTF. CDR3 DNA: TGCGCCAGCAGCTTCCGGGGGGCGGGGAACTATGGCTACACCTTC.

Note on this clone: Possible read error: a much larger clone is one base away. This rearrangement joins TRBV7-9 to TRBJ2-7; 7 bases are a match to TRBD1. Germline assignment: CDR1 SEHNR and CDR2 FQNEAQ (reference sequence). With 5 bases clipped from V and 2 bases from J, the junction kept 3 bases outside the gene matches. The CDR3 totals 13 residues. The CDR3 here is CASSRQGTYEQYF. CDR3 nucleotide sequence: TGTGCCAGCAGCCGACAGGGAACCTACGAGCAGTACTTC.

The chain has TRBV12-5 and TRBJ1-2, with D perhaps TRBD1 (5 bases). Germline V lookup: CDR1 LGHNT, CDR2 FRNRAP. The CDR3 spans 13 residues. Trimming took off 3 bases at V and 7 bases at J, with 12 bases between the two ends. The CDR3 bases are TGTGCTAGTGGTTTCCCAGCTAGGGGTGGCTACACCTTC. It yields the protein CASGFPARGGYTF.

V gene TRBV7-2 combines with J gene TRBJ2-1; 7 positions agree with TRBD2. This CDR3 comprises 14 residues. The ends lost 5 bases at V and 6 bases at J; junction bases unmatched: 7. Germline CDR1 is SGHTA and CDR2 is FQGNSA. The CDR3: CASSLGGSRNEQFF. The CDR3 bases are TGTGCCAGCAGCCTCGGGGGGAGTCGCAATGAGCAGTTCTTC.

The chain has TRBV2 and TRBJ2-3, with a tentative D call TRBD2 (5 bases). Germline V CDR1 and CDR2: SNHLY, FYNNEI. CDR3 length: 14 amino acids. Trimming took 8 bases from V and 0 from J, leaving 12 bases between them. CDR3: CASHKQRSTDTQYF. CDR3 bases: TGTGCCAGCCACAAACAGCGGAGCACAGATACGCAGTATTTT.

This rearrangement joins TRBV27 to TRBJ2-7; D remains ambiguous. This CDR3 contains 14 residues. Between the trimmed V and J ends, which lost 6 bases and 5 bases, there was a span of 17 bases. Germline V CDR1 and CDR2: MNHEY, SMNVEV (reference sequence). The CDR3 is CASSDLWQRNEQYF. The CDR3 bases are TGTGCCAGCAGCGACTTATGGCAGCGAAACGAGCAGTACTTC.

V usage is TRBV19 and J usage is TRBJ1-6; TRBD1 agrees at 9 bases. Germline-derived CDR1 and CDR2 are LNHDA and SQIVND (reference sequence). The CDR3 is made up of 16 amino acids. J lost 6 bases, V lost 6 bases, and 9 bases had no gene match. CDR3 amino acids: CASSRGQGVVNSPLHF. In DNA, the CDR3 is TGTGCCAGTAGCCGGGGACAGGGTGTTGTTAATTCACCCCTCCACTTT.

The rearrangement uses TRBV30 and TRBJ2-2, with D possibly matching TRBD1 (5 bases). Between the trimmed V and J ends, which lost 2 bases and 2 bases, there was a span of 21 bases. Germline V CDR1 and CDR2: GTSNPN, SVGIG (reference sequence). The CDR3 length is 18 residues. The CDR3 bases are TGTGCCTGGAGTCCCTTCCCTACAGGAGTCCTCAACACCGGGGAGCTGTTTTTT. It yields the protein CAWSPFPTGVLNTGELFF. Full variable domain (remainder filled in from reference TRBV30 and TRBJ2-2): SQTIHQWPATLVQPVGSPLSLECTVEGTSNPNLYWYRQAAGRGLQLLFYSVGIGQISSEVPQNLSASRPQDRQFILSSKKLLLSDSGFYLCAWSPFPTGVLNTGELFFGEGSRLTVL.

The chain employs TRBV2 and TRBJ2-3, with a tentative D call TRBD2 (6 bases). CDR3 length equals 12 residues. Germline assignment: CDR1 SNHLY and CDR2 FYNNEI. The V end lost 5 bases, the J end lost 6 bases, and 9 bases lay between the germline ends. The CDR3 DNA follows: TGTGCCAGCAGTCCAGGGAGGGATACGCAGTATTTT. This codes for CASSPGRDTQYF.

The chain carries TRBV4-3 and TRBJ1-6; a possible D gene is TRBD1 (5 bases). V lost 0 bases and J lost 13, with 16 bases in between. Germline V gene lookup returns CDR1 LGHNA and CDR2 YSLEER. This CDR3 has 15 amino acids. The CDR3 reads CASSQDLRTQGPLHF. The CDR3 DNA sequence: TGCGCCAGCAGCCAAGATCTCCGGACCCAGGGTCCCCTCCACTTT.

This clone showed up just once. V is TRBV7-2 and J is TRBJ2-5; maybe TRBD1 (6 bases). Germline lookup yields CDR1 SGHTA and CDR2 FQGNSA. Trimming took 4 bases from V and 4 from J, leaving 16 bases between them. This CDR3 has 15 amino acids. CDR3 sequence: CASSSRRTGTETQYF. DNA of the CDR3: TGTGCCAGCAGCTCGAGGCGTACAGGGACAGAGACCCAGTACTTC.

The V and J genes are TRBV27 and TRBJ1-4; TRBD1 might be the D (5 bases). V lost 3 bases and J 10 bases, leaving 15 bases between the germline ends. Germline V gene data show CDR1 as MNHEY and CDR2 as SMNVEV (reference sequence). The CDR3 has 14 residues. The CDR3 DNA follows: TGTGCCAGCAGTTTCCAGGGCGGGACGGTAAAACTGTTTTTT. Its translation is CASSFQGGTVKLFF.

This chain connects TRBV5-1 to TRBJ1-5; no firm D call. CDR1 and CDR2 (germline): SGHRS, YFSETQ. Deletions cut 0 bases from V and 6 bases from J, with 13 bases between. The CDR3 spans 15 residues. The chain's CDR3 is CASSLVPGASQPQHF. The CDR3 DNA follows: TGCGCCAGCAGCTTGGTCCCGGGAGCAAGTCAGCCCCAGCATTTT. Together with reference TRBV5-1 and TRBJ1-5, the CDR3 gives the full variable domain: KAGVTQTPRYLIKTRGQQVTLSCSPISGHRSVSWYQQTPGQGLQFLFEYFSETQRNKGNFPGRFSGRQFSNSRSEMNVSTLELGDSALYLCASSLVPGASQPQHFGDGTRLSIL.

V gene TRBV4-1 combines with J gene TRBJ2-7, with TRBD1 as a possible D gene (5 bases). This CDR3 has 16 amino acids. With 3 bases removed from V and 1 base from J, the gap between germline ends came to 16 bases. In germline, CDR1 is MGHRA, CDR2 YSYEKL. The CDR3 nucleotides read TGCGCCAGCAGCCACCACAGGACGGAGAATTCCTACGAGCAGTACTTC. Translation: CASSHHRTENSYEQYF.

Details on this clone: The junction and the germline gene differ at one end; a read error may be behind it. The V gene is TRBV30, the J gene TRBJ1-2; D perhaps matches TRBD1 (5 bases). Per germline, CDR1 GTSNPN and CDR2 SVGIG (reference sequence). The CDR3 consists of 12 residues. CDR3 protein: CACSADRYGYTF. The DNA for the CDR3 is TGTGCCTGTAGTGCAGACAGATATGGCTACACCTTC.

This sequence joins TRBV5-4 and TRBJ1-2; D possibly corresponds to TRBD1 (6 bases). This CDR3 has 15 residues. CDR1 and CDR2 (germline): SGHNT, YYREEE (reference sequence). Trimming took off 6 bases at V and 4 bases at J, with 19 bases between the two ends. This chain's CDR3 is CASTSSTGAFYGYTF. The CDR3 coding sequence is TGTGCCAGCACCTCGTCGACAGGCGCCTTCTATGGCTACACCTTC. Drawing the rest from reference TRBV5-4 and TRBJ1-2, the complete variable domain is ETGVTQSPTHLIKTRGQQVTLRCSSQSGHNTVSWYQQALGQGPQFIFQYYREEENGRGNFPPRFSGLQFPNYSSELNVNALELDDSALYLCASTSSTGAFYGYTFGSGTRLTVV.

For the CDR3, the DNA is TGTGCCAGCAGCCGAAGCGGACTCCGAAAACGGGAGCAGTTCTTC. Protein sequence: CASSRSGLRKREQFF. V and J are TRBV28 and TRBJ2-1; possible D gene TRBD2, 5 bases. V shed 6 bases and J shed 10 bases, with 22 bases lying between them. The germline V gene has CDR1 MDHEN and CDR2 SYDVKM. The CDR3 extends over 15 amino acids. Combining the CDR3 with reference TRBV28 and TRBJ2-1 gives the whole variable domain DVKVTQSSRYLVKRTGEKVFLECVQDMDHENMFWYRQDPGLGLRLIYFSYDVKMKEKGDIPEGYSVSREKKERFSLILESASTNQTSMYLCASSRSGLRKREQFFGPGTRLTVL.

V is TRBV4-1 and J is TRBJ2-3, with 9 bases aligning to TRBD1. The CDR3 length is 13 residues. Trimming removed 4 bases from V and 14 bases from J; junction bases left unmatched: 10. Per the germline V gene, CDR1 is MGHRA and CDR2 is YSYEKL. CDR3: CASSPLPGTGLYF. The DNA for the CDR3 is TGCGCCAGCAGCCCCCTACCCGGGACAGGGCTGTATTTT.

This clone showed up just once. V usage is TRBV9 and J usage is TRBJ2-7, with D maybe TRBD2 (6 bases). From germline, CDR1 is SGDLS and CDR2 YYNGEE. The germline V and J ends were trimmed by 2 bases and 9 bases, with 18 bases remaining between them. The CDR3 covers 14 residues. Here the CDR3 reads CASSVGAGVMWQYF. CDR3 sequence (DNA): TGTGCCAGCAGCGTTGGAGCGGGTGTGATGTGGCAGTACTTC.

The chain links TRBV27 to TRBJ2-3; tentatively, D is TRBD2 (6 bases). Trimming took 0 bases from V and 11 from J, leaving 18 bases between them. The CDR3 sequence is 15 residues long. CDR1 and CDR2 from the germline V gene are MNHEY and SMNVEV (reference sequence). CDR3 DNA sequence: TGTGCCAGCAGTTTATCGCTCTTTAGCGGAGCTAGGCAGTATTTT. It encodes CASSLSLFSGARQYF.